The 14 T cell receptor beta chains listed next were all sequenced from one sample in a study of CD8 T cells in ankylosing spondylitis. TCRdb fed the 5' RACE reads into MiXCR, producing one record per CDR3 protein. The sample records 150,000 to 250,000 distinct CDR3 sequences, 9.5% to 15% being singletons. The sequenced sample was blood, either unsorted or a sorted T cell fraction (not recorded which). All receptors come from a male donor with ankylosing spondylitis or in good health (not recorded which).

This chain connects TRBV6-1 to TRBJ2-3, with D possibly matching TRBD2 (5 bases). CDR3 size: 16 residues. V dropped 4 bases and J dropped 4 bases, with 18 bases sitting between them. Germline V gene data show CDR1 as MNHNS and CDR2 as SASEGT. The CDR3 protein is CASSGRVEDVADTQYF. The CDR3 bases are TGTGCCAGCAGTGGTCGCGTGGAGGACGTCGCAGATACGCAGTATTTT.

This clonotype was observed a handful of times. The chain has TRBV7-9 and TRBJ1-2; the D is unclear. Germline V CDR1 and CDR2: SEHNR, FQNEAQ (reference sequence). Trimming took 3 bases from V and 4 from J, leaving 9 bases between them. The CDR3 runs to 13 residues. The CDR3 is CASSLAGSYGYTF. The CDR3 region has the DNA TGTGCCAGCAGCTTGGCGGGGTCCTATGGCTACACCTTC.

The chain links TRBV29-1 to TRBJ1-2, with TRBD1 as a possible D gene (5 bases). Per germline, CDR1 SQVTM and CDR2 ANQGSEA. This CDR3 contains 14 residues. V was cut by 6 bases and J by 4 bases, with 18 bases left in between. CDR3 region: CSVQTSDSAYGYTF. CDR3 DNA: TGCAGCGTGCAAACGAGCGACAGTGCCTATGGCTACACCTTC.

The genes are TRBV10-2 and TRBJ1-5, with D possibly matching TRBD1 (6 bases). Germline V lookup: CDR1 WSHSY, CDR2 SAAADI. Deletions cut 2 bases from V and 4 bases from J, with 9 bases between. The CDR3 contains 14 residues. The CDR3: CASSEGQRNQPQHF. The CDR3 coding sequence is TGCGCCAGCAGTGAGGGACAGCGAAATCAGCCCCAGCATTTT.

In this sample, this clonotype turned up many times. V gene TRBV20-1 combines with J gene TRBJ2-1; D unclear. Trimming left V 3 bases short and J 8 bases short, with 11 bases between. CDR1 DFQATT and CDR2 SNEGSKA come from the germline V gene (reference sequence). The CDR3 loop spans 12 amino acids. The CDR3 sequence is CSARQTPDEQFF. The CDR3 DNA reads TGCAGTGCTAGGCAGACTCCTGATGAGCAGTTCTTC.

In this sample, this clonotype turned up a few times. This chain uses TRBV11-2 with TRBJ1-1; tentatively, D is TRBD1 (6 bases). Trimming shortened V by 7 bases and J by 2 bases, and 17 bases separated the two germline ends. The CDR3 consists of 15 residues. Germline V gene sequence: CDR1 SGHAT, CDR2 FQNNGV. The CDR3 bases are TGTGCCAGCAATCTGGACAGCTATTTAAACACTGAAGCTTTCTTT. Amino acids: CASNLDSYLNTEAFF.

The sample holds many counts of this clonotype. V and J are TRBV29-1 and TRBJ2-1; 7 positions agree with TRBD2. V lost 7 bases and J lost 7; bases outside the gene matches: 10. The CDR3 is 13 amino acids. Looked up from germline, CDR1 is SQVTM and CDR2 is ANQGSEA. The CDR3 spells CSAEGREGNEQFF. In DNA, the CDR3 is TGCAGCGCCGAAGGCAGGGAGGGGAATGAGCAGTTCTTC.

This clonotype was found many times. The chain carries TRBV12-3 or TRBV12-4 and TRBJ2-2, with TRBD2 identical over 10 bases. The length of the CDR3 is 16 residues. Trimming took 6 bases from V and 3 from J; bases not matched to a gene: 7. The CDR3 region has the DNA TGTGCCAGCAGGGGACTGACTAGCGGGTACACCGGGGAGCTGTTTTTT. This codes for CASRGLTSGYTGELFF.

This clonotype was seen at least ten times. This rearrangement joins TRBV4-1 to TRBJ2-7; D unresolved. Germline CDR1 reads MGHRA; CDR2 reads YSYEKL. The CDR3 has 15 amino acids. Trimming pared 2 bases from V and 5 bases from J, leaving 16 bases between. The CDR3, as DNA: TGCGCCAGCAGCCAATTTTGGGCCAGGCGAGACGAGCAGTACTTC. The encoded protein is CASSQFWARRDEQYF.

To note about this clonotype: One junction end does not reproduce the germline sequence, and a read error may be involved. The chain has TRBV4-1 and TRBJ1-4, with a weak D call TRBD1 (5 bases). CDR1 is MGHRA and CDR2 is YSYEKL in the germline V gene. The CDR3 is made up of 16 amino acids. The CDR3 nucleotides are TGCGCCAGCAGCCAAGAATCGGGGGGATATAATCAAAAACTGTTTTTT. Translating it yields CASSQESGGYNQKLFF.

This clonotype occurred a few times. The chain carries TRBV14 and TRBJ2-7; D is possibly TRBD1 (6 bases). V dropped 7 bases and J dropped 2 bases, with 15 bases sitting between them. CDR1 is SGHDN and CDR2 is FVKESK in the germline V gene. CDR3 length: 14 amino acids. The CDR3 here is CASTKGAGAYEQYF. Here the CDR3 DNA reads TGTGCCAGCACGAAAGGGGCAGGGGCCTACGAGCAGTACTTC.

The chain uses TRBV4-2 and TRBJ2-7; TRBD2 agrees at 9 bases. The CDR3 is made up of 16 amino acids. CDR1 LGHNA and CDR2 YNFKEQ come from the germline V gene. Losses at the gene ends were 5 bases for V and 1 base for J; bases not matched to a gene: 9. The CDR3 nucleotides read TGTGCCAGCAGCACCCGTGGTAGCGGGGGATCCTACGAGCAGTACTTC. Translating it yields CASSTRGSGGSYEQYF.

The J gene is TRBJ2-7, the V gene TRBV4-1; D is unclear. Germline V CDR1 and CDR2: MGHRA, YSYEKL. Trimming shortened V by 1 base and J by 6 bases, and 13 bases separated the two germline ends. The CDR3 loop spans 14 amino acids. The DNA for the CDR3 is TGCGCCAGCAGCCAAGCCCCGATGGCCCTCGAGCAGTACTTC. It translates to CASSQAPMALEQYF.

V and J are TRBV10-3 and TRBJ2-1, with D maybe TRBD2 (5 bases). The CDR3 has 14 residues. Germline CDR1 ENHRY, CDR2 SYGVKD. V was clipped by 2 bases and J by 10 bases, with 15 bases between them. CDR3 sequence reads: CAISEPPGLEEQFF. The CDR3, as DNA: TGTGCCATCAGTGAGCCCCCCGGACTTGAAGAGCAGTTCTTC.